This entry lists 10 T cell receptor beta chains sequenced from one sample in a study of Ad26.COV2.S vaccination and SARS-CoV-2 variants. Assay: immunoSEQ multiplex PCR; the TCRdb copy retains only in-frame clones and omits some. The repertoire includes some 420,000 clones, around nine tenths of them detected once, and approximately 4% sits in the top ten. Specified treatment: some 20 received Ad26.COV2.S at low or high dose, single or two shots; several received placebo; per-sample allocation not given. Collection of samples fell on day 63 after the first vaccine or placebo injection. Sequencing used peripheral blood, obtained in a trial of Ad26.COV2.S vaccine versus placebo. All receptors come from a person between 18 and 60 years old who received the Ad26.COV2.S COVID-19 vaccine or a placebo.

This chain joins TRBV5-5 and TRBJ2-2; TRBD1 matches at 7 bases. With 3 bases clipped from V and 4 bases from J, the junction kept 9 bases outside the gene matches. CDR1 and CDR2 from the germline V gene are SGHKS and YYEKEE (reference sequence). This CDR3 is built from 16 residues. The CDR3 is CASSSQTGVGTGELFF. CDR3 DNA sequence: TGTGCCAGCAGCTCGCAAACAGGGGTTGGCACCGGGGAGCTGTTTTTT. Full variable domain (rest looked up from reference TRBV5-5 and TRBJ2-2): DAGVTQSPTHLIKTRGQQVTLRCSPISGHKSVSWYQQVLGQGPQFIFQYYEKEERGRGNFPDRFSARQFPNYSSELNVNALLLGDSALYLCASSSQTGVGTGELFFGEGSRLTVL.

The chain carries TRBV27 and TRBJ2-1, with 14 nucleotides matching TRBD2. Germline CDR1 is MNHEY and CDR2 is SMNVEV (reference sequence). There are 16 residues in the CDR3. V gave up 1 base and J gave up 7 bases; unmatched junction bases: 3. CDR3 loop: CASSLYGTSGGNEQFF. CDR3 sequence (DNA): TGTGCCAGCAGTTTATATGGGACTAGCGGGGGAAATGAGCAGTTCTTC.

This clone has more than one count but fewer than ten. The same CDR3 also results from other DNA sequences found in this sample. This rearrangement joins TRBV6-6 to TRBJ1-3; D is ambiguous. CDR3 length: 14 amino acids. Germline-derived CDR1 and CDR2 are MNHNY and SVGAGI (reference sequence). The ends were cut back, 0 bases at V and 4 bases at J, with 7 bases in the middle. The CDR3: CASSYSTSGNTIYF. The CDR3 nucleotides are TGTGCCAGCAGTTACTCGACTAGCGGAAACACCATATATTTT.

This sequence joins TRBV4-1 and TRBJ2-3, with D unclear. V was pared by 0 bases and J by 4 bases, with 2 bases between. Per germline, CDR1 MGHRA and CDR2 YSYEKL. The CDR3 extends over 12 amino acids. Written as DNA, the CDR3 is TGCGCCAGCAGCCAAGAGGCAGATACGCAGTATTTT. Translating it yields CASSQEADTQYF.

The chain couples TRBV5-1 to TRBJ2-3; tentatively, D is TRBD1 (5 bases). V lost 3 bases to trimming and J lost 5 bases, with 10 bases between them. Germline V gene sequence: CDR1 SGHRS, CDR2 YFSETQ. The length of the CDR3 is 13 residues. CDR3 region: CASSSGHQDTQYF. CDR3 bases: TGCGCCAGCAGCTCAGGACACCAAGATACGCAGTATTTT.

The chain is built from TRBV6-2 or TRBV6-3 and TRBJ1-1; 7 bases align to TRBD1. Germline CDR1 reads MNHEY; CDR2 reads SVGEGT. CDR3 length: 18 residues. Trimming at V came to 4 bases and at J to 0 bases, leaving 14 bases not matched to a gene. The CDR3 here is CASSSPRGQVAMNTEAFF. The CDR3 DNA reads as TGTGCCAGCAGTTCCCCTCGCGGACAGGTCGCTATGAACACTGAAGCTTTCTTT.

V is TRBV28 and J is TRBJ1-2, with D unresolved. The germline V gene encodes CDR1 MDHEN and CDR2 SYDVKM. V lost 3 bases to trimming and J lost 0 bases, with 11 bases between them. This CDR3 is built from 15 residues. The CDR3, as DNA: TGTGCCAGCAGTTTTTCCCGGACGGCTAACTATGGCTACACCTTC. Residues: CASSFSRTANYGYTF.

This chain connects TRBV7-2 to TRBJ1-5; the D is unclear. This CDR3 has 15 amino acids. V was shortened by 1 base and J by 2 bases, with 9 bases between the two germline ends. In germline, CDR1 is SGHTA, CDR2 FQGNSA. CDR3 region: CASSLGSGGNQPQHF. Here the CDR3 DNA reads TGTGCCAGCAGCTTAGGATCGGGAGGCAATCAGCCCCAGCATTTT.

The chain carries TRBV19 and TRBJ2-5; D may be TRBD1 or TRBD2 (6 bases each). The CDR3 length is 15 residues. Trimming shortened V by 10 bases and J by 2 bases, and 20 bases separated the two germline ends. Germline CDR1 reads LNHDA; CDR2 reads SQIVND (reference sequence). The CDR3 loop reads CATSTLGGLQETQYF. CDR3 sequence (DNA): TGTGCCACCTCTACCTTAGGGGGACTTCAAGAGACCCAGTACTTC.

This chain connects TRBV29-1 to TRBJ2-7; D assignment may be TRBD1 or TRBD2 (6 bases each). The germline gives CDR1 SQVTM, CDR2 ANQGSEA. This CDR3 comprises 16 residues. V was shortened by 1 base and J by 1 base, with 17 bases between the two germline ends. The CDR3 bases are TGCAGCGTTGAAGCGATCGGGGGCGGAGGGTCCTACGAGCAGTACTTC. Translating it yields CSVEAIGGGGSYEQYF.